This TCR beta chain was profiled in a study of cytomegalovirus exposure and HLA in healthy donors. Turning to the study itself: Of the donors genotyped, approximately 400 in all, 75% to 85% fell in the Caucasian-associated ancestry cluster. The study, taken as a whole, reports: With DRB1 most and HLA-C fewest, TCR association rates differed between HLA loci in a later analysis. Immune exposure was documented only through CMV serostatus. Researchers reportedly found TCR beta sequences accurately predicted most subjects' HLA-A and HLA-B alleles.

PCR used 60 Vbeta primers and 13 Jbeta primers. The method was immunoSEQ multiplex PCR; TCRdb's version includes in-frame clones alone and lacks a portion of them. The data contain fewer than 250,000 clones, around 79% of them singletons. Germline CDR1 MGHRA, CDR2 YSYEKL. CDR3 length: 18 residues. V lost 0 bases, J lost 4 bases, and 7 bases stayed unmatched. A word on this clone: The antigen remains undetermined.

The TCR was taken from a woman in her forties or fifties in good health and CMV-seronegative. The sequenced sample was PBMCs. This rearrangement joins TRBV4-1 to TRBJ2-1; TRBD2 aligns across 12 bases. The CDR3 coding sequence is TGCGCCAGCAGCCAAGATCTTCTAGCGGGGGGGTCTTACAATGAGCAGTTCTTC. Its translation is CASSQDLLAGGSYNEQFF.